The clone carrying this TCR beta chain has a handful of counts. The antigen is undetermined. The data were taken from a study of identical twins. General study points: Modelling underestimated the level of out-of-frame TCR alpha sharing observed in monozygotic twins. A partial confounding effect on zero-insertion analyses could come from invariant MAIT and iNKT cells. Memory repertoires lacked the insertion deficit that abundant cord blood beta clonotypes showed. Twin pairs' shared out-of-frame alpha sequences were enriched in low generation probability.

This CDR3 has 15 amino acids. Deletions cut 4 bases from V and 7 bases from J, with 20 bases between. Looked up from germline, CDR1 is SGHAT and CDR2 is FQNNGV. A single record per CDR3 protein comes from TCRdb applying MiXCR to the 5' RACE reads. The repertoire has 690,000 or so distinct CDR3 sequences, 6% to 6.5% of them found once; the top ten carry roughly 2%. This TCR derives from a man between 18 and 29 years old in good health. The sequencing sample was made of naive T cells sorted from blood. The rearrangement uses TRBV11-2 and TRBJ2-7; D is possibly TRBD1 (5 bases). Here the CDR3 reads CASSSRWAYTGEQYF. CDR3 DNA: TGTGCCAGCAGCTCCCGATGGGCTTATACAGGAGAGCAGTACTTC.